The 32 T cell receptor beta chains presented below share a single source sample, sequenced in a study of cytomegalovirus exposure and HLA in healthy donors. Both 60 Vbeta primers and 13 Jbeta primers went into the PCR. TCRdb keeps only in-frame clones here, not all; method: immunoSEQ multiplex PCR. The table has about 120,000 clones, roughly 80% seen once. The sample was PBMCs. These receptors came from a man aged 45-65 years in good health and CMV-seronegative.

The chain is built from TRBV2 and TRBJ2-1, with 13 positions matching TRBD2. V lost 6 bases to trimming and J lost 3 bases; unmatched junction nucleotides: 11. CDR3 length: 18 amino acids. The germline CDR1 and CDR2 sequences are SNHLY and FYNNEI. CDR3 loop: CASSPTSGGMGYYNEQFF. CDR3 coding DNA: TGTGCCAGCAGCCCGACTAGCGGGGGGATGGGTTACTACAATGAGCAGTTCTTC.

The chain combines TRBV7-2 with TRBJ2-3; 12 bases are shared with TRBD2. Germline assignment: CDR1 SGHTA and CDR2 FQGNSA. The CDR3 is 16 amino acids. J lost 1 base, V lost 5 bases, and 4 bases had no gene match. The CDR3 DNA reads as TGTGCCAGCAGCCCAGGACTAGCGGGACGCACAGATACGCAGTATTTT. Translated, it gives CASSPGLAGRTDTQYF.

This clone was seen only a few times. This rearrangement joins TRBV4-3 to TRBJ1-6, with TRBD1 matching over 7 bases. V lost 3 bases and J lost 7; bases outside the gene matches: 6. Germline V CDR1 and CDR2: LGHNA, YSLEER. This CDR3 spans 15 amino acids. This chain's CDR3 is CASSQGRQGNSPLHF. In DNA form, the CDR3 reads TGCGCCAGCAGCCAGGGCAGACAGGGAAATTCACCCCTCCACTTT.

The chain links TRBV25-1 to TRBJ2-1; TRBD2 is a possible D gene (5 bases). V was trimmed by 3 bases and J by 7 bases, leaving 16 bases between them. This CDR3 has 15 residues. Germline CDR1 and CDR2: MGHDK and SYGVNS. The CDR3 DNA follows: TGTGCCAGCAGTGAGGCGGGTTTACAAGGGAATGAGCAGTTCTTC. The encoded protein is CASSEAGLQGNEQFF. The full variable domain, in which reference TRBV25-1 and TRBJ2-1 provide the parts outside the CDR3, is EADIYQTPRYLVIGTGKKITLECSQTMGHDKMYWYQQDPGMELHLIHYSYGVNSTEKGDLSSESTVSRIRTEHFPLTLESARPSHTSQYLCASSEAGLQGNEQFFGPGTRLTVL.

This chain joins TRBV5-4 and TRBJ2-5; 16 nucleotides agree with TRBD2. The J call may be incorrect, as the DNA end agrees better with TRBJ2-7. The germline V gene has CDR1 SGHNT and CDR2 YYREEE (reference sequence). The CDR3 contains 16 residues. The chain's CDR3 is CASSPGLAGGPYEQYF. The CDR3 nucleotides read TGTGCCAGCAGCCCGGGACTAGCGGGAGGGCCCTACGAGCAGTACTTC.

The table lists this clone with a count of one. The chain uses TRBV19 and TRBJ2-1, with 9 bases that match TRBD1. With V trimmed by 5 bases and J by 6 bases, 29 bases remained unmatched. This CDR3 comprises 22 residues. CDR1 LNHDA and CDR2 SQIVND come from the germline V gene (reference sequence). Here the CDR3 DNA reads TGTGCCAGTAGTCCCTTCGGCCTAGTCCCGGGACAGGGATCACTGCGTAGCAATGAGCAGTTCTTC. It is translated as CASSPFGLVPGQGSLRSNEQFF.

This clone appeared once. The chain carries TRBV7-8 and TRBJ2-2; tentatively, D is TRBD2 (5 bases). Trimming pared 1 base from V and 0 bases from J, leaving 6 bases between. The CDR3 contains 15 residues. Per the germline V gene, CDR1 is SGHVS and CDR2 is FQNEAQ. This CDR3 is CASSLVSANTGELFF. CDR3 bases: TGTGCCAGCAGCTTAGTTAGCGCGAACACCGGGGAGCTGTTTTTT.

As DNA, the CDR3 is TGTGCCAGTAGTAAGAAGAGGGACGGGGAGCTGTTTTTT. Its protein is CASSKKRDGELFF. This rearrangement joins TRBV19 to TRBJ2-2; possible D gene TRBD2, 5 bases. V was clipped by 4 bases and J by 7 bases, with 10 bases between them. The CDR3 contains 13 residues. In germline, CDR1 is LNHDA, CDR2 SQIVND (reference sequence).

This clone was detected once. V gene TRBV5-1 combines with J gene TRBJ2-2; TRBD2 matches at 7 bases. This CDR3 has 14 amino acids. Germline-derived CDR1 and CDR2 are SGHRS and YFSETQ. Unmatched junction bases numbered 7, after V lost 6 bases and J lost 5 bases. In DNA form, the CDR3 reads TGCGCCAGCAAGGGCGGGAGCACGACCGGGGAGCTGTTTTTT. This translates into CASKGGSTTGELFF.

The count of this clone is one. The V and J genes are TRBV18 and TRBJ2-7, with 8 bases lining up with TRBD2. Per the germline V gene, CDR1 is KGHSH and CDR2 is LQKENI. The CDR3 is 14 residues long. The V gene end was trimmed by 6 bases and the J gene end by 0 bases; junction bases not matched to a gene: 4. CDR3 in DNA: TGTGCCAGCTCTAGCGGGAAGAGCTCCTACGAGCAGTACTTC. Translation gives CASSSGKSSYEQYF.

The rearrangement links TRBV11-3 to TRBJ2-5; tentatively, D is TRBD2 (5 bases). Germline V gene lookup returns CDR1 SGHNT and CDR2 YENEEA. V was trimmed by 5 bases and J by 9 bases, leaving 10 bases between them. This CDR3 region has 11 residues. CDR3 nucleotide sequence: TGTGCCAGCAGCCTGGAGGAGGCCCAGTACTTC. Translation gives CASSLEEAQYF.

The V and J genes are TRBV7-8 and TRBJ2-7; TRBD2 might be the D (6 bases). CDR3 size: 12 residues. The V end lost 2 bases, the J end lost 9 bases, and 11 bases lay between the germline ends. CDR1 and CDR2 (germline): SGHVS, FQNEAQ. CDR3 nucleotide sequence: TGTGCCAGCAGCTTATCCGGGACTGGGCAGTACTTC. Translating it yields CASSLSGTGQYF.

The CDR3 DNA sequence: TGTGCCAGCAGCTTAGGCGACAGAAACTATGGCTACACCTTC. This gives the protein CASSLGDRNYGYTF. This chain links TRBV7-2 with TRBJ1-2; perhaps TRBD1 as D (5 bases). Germline V gives CDR1 SGHTA, CDR2 FQGNSA. CDR3 length: 14 residues. V was pared by 1 base and J by 2 bases, with 8 bases between.

CDR3 loop: CASRPFPVSPNYNEQFF. Written as DNA, the CDR3 is TGTGCCAGCAGACCTTTCCCGGTATCGCCTAACTACAATGAGCAGTTCTTC. V usage is TRBV27 and J usage is TRBJ2-1; D unclear. This CDR3 is built from 17 residues. The V and J ends lost 6 bases and 3 bases respectively, with 21 bases between them. The germline CDR1 and CDR2 sequences are MNHEY and SMNVEV (reference sequence).

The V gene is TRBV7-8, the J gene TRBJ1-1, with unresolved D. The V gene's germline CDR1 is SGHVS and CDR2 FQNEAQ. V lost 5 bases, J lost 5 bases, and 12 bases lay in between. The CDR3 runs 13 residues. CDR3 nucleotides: TGTGCCAGCAGCCCGCCCGCGGGAACTGAAGCTTTCTTT. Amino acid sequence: CASSPPAGTEAFF.

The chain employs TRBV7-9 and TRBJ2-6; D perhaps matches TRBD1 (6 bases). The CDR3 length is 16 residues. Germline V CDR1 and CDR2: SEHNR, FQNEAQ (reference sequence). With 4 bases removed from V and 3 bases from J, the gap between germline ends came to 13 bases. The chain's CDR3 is CASSWLRGSGANVLTF. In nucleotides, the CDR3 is TGTGCCAGCAGCTGGCTTAGGGGGAGTGGGGCCAACGTCCTGACTTTC.

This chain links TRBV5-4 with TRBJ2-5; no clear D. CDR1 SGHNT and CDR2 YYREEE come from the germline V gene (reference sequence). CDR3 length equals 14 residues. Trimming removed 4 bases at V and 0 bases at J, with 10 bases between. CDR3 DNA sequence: TGTGCCAGCAGCAAACTACCGTACCAAGAGACCCAGTACTTC. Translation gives CASSKLPYQETQYF.

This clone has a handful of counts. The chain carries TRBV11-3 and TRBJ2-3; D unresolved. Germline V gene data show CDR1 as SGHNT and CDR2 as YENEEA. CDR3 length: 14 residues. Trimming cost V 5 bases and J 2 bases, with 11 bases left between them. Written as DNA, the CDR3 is TGTGCCAGCAGCCGAGGTTCGATCACAGATACGCAGTATTTT. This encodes CASSRGSITDTQYF.

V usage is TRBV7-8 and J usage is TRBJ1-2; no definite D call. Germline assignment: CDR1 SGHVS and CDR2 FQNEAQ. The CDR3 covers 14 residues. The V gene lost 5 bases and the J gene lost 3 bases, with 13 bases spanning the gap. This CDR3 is CASSPAQVDYGYTF. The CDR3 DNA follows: TGTGCCAGCAGCCCCGCGCAGGTGGACTATGGCTACACCTTC.

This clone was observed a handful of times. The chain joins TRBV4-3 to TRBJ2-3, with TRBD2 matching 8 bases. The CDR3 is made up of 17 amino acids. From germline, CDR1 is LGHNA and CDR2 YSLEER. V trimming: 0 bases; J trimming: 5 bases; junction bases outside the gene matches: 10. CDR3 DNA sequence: TGCGCCAGCAGCCAAGATATGAGCGGGAGAAAAGGAGATACGCAGTATTTT. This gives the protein CASSQDMSGRKGDTQYF.

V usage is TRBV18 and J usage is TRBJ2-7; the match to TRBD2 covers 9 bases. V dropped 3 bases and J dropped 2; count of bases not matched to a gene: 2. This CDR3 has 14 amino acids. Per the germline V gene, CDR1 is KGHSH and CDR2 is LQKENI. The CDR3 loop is CASSPAGGPYEQYF. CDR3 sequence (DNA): TGTGCCAGCTCACCGGCGGGGGGGCCCTACGAGCAGTACTTC.

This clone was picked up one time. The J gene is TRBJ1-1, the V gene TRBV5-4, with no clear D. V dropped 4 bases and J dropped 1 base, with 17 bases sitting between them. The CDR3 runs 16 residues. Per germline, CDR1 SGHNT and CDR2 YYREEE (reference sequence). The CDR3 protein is CASSPSFSGGNTEAFF. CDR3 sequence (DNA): TGTGCCAGCAGCCCGAGCTTCTCGGGAGGGAACACTGAAGCTTTCTTT.

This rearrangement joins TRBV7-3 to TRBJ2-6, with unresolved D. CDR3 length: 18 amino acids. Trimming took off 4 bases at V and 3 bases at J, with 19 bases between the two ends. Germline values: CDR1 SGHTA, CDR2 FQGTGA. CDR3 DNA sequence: TGTGCCAGCAGCTACCACGAGGCACCCGTGGTTGGGGCCAACGTCCTGACTTTC. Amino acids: CASSYHEAPVVGANVLTF.

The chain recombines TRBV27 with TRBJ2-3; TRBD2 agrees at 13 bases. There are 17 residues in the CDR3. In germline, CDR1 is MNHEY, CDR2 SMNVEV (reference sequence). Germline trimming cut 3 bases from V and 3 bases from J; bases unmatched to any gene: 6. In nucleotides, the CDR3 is TGTGCCAGCAGTTTCACTAGCGGGGGGGCCATAACAGATACGCAGTATTTT. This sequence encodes CASSFTSGGAITDTQYF.

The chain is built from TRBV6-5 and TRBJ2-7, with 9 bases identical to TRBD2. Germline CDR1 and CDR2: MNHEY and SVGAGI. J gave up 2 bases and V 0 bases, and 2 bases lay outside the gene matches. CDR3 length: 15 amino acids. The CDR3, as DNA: TGTGCCAGCAGTTACTCGGGCGGGAGGGCCTACGAGCAGTACTTC. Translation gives CASSYSGGRAYEQYF.

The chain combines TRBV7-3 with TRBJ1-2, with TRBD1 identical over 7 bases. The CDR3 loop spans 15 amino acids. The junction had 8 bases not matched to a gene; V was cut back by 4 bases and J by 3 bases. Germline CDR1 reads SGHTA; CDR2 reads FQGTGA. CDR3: CASSSLDRTDYGYTF. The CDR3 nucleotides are TGTGCCAGCAGCTCCCTGGACAGGACAGACTATGGCTACACCTTC.

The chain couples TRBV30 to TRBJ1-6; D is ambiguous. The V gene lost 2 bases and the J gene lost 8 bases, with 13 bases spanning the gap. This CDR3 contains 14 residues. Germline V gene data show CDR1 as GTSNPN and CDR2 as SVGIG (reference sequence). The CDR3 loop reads CAWSRTAGHSPLHF. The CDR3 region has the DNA TGTGCCTGGAGTAGGACTGCAGGCCATTCACCCCTCCACTTT.

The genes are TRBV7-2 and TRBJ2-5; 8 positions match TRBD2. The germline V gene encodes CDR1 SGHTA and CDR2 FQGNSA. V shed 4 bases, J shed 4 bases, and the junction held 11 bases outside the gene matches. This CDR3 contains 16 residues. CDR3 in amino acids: CASSSLGLAGVETQYF. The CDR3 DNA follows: TGTGCCAGCAGCTCCCTCGGGCTAGCGGGCGTAGAGACCCAGTACTTC. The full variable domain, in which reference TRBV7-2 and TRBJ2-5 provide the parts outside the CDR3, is GAGVSQSPSNKVTEKGKDVELRCDPISGHTALYWYRQSLGQGLEFLIYFQGNSAPDKSGLPSDRFSAERTGGSVSTLTIQRTQQEDSAVYLCASSSLGLAGVETQYFGPGTRLLVL.

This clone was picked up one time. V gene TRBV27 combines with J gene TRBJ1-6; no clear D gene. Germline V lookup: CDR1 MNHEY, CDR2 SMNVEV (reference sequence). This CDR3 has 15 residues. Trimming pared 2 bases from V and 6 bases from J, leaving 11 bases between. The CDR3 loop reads CASSLLQTTNSPLHF. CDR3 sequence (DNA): TGTGCCAGCAGTTTACTACAGACCACTAATTCACCCCTCCACTTT.

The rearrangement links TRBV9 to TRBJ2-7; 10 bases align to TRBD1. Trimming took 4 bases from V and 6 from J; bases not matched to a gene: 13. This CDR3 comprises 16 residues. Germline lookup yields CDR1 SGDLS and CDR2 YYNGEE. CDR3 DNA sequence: TGTGCCAGCAGCACTAGAGGGACAGGGGCCGTGGGCGAGCAGTACTTC. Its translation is CASSTRGTGAVGEQYF.

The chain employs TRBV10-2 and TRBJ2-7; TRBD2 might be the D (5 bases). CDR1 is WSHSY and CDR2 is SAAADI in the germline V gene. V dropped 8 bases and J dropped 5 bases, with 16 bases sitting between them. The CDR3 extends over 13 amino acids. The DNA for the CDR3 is TGCGCCAGCGGAGATCGATCGGGGAACGAGCAGTACTTC. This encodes CASGDRSGNEQYF.

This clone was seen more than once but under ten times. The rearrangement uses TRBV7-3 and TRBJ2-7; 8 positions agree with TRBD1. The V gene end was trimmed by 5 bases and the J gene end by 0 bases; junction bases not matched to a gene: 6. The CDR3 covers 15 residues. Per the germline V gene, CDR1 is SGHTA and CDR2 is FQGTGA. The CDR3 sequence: CASSPDGQGSYEQYF. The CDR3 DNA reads TGTGCCAGCAGCCCAGACGGACAGGGCTCCTACGAGCAGTACTTC.